Listed here are 29 T cell receptor beta chains from one sample, sequenced in a study of shared clonotypes between healthy human individuals (dated by TCRdb to the early 2020s). The method was the immunoSEQ multiplex PCR assay. TCRdb mirrors the immuneACCESS table, restricted to in-frame sequences. Some clones are absent from its copies; in checked studies, under half trace to an unresolved V gene, and the reason for the others is unknown. A total of 1 million to 1.3 million clones appear in this sample, approximately 80% of them only once. The ten top clones hold roughly 0.61% of the sample. Sequences were obtained from memory CD4+ T cells from PBMCs. The sample's cell subset or site, from its label and the paper: CD45RA-negative fraction. The source is a man aged 18 to 29 in good health. Some clones in this sample may be carry-over from other donors' samples.

With regard to this clone: Other DNA sequences in the sample encode the same CDR3. The rearrangement uses TRBV14 and TRBJ2-3; D gene uncertain. Germline-derived CDR1 and CDR2 are SGHDN and FVKESK. V lost 4 bases, J lost 3 bases, and 8 bases lay in between. The length of the CDR3 is 13 residues. The CDR3, as DNA: TGTGCCAGCAGCCGAGACTTAACAGATACGCAGTATTTT. As protein: CASSRDLTDTQYF. The full variable domain, completed using reference TRBV14 and TRBJ2-3, is EAGVTQFPSHSVIEKGQTVTLRCDPISGHDNLYWYRRVMGKEIKFLLHFVKESKQDESGMPNNRFLAERTGGTYSTLKVQPAELEDSGVYFCASSRDLTDTQYFGPGTRLTVL.

V is TRBV10-3 and J is TRBJ1-2; 8 bases align to TRBD1. CDR1 is ENHRY and CDR2 is SYGVKD in the germline V gene. Losses at the gene ends were 5 bases for V and 11 bases for J; bases not matched to a gene: 13. The CDR3 totals 14 residues. CDR3: CAISFNRDRSEYTF. Written as DNA, the CDR3 is TGTGCCATCAGTTTCAACCGGGACAGGTCGGAGTACACCTTC.

The chain is built from TRBV21-1 and TRBJ2-7; TRBD1 was called by the table and not checked on the DNA. TRBV21-1 is an annotated pseudogene. The CDR3 is 15 residues long. The DNA for the CDR3 is TGTGCCAGCAGCAACCGAGGGCAGGGGGCTGGAGAGCAGTACTTC. This gives the protein CASSNRGQGAGEQYF.

This chain joins TRBV9 and TRBJ2-5; 7 bases align to TRBD2. Germline trimming cut 4 bases from V and 5 bases from J; bases unmatched to any gene: 8. This CDR3 has 14 residues. CDR1 is SGDLS, CDR2 YYNGEE, per germline. The CDR3 sequence: CASSPPGGRETQYF. The CDR3, as DNA: TGTGCCAGCAGCCCCCCGGGAGGTCGGGAGACCCAGTACTTC. Complete variable domain (other parts from reference TRBV9 and TRBJ2-5): DSGVTQTPKHLITATGQRVTLRCSPRSGDLSVYWYQQSLDQGLQFLIQYYNGEERAKGNILERFSAQQFPDLHSELNLSSLELGDSALYFCASSPPGGRETQYFGPGTRLLVL.

The genes are TRBV5-1 and TRBJ2-1, with 10 bases aligning to TRBD2. CDR1 is SGHRS and CDR2 is YFSETQ in the germline V gene. V was clipped by 4 bases and J by 7 bases; unmatched bases: 11. The CDR3 contains 16 residues. CDR3 DNA: TGCGCCAGCAGCCCCGTAGCGGGAGGAAGCGGTAATGAGCAGTTCTTC. It codes for CASSPVAGGSGNEQFF.

V usage is TRBV10-3 and J usage is TRBJ2-3, with D tentatively TRBD1 (5 bases). The CDR3 sequence is 16 residues long. The germline V gene has CDR1 ENHRY and CDR2 SYGVKD. The ends were cut back, 0 bases at V and 0 bases at J, with 10 bases in the middle. This CDR3 reads CAISESAGQSTDTQYF. The CDR3 coding sequence is TGTGCCATCAGTGAGTCGGCAGGGCAAAGCACAGATACGCAGTATTTT.

The rearrangement links TRBV27 to TRBJ2-3; 9 bases match TRBD2. Per germline, CDR1 MNHEY and CDR2 SMNVEV (reference sequence). The trim removed 2 bases at V and 4 bases at J, leaving 10 bases unmatched. The CDR3 length is 17 residues. CDR3: CASSLSPGLAGSDTQYF. DNA of the CDR3: TGTGCCAGCAGTTTAAGCCCCGGGCTAGCGGGATCAGATACGCAGTATTTT.

V gene TRBV7-9 combines with J gene TRBJ1-5; 7 bases map to TRBD1. The CDR3 is 13 amino acids. Germline CDR1 is SEHNR and CDR2 is FQNEAQ (reference sequence). V lost 5 bases, J lost 6 bases, and 4 bases stayed unmatched. CDR3 in amino acids: CASSRQGRQPQHF. The CDR3 nucleotides read TGTGCCAGCAGCCGACAGGGTCGTCAGCCCCAGCATTTT.

The rearrangement joins TRBV18 to TRBJ2-7, with a possible D match to TRBD2 (6 bases). V shed 0 bases and J shed 5 bases, with 14 bases lying between them. CDR1 is KGHSH and CDR2 is LQKENI in the germline V gene. The CDR3 has 15 amino acids. CDR3 protein: CASSPPNAGTDEQYF. The CDR3 DNA is TGTGCCAGCTCACCACCGAATGCGGGAACCGACGAGCAGTACTTC.

V and J are TRBV6-5 and TRBJ2-7; TRBD1 agrees at 7 bases. The junction had 6 bases not matched to a gene; V was cut back by 4 bases and J by 0 bases. CDR3 length equals 15 residues. CDR1 is MNHEY and CDR2 is SVGAGI in the germline V gene. The CDR3 protein is CASSSDRASSYEQYF. The CDR3 DNA reads TGTGCCAGCAGTTCCGACAGGGCCAGCTCCTACGAGCAGTACTTC.

This chain uses TRBV7-2 with TRBJ2-7; D might be TRBD2 (6 bases). Germline CDR1 and CDR2: SGHTA and FQGNSA. The CDR3 sequence is 12 residues long. The V end was cut by 7 bases, the J end by 2 bases, with 9 bases between. The CDR3 DNA reads as TGTGCCAGCACCGGGGGTGCCTACGAGCAGTACTTC. Translating gives CASTGGAYEQYF.

The J gene is TRBJ2-5, the V gene TRBV2; 9 bases are shared with TRBD1. Trimming took 8 bases from V and 5 from J; bases not matched to a gene: 15. Germline CDR1 is SNHLY and CDR2 is FYNNEI. The CDR3 spans 16 residues. CDR3 coding DNA: TGTGCCAGCCTATTTTTGGACAGGGGTAGTGGGGAGACCCAGTACTTC. This sequence encodes CASLFLDRGSGETQYF. The entire variable domain, with the rest obtained from reference TRBV2 and TRBJ2-5, is as follows: EPEVTQTPSHQVTQMGQEVILRCVPISNHLYFYWYRQILGQKVEFLVSFYNNEISEKSEIFDDQFSVERPDGSNFTLKIRSTKLEDSAMYFCASLFLDRGSGETQYFGPGTRLLVL.

As to this clone: This sequence is one base from a far larger clone and is likely a read error. The J gene is TRBJ1-4, the V gene TRBV2; no clear D gene. This CDR3 region has 10 residues. The germline V gene has CDR1 SNHLY and CDR2 FYNNEI. Trimming stripped 7 bases from V and 6 bases from J, with 3 bases between. The CDR3 reads CASKYEKLFF. CDR3 sequence (DNA): TGTGCCAGCAAGTATGAAAAACTGTTTTTT.

A few counts support this clone. The genes are TRBV18 and TRBJ2-6; no definite D call. CDR1 is KGHSH, CDR2 LQKENI, per germline. This CDR3 has 18 residues. Between the trimmed V and J ends, which lost 3 bases and 0 bases, there was a span of 15 bases. The CDR3 here is CASSPLSMSNSGANVLTF. CDR3 coding DNA: TGTGCCAGCTCACCCCTCTCCATGTCGAACTCTGGGGCCAACGTCCTGACTTTC.

The V and J genes are TRBV19 and TRBJ1-1; D gene uncertain. CDR1 is LNHDA and CDR2 is SQIVND in the germline V gene (reference sequence). The V end was cut by 3 bases, the J end by 1 base, with 6 bases between. The CDR3 is made up of 13 amino acids. The CDR3 region has the DNA TGTGCCAGTAGTATCGGGTGGAACACTGAAGCTTTCTTT. Protein product: CASSIGWNTEAFF.

This clone was seen a handful of times. CDR3 in amino acids: CASSYLKGCTEAFF. DNA of the CDR3: TGTGCCAGCAGTTATTTGAAGGGGTGTACTGAAGCTTTCTTT. The genes are TRBV6-8 and TRBJ1-1; possibly TRBD1 for D (5 bases). The CDR3 is made up of 14 amino acids. V was pared by 3 bases and J by 5 bases, with 13 bases between. CDR1 and CDR2 from the germline V gene are MNHGY and SAAAGT.

Of note for this clone: This CDR3 is also generated by other DNA sequences in the sample. The chain joins TRBV28 to TRBJ1-4, with D perhaps TRBD1 (5 bases). The CDR3 consists of 15 residues. With 5 bases removed from V and 2 bases from J, the gap between germline ends came to 12 bases. Germline values: CDR1 MDHEN, CDR2 SYDVKM. The CDR3 nucleotides read TGTGCCAGCAGTCCCCCCGGGGCCACTAATGAAAAACTGTTTTTT. The encoded protein is CASSPPGATNEKLFF. Based on the CDR3 plus reference TRBV28 and TRBJ1-4, the full variable domain is DVKVTQSSRYLVKRTGEKVFLECVQDMDHENMFWYRQDPGLGLRLIYFSYDVKMKEKGDIPEGYSVSREKKERFSLILESASTNQTSMYLCASSPPGATNEKLFFGSGTQLSVL.

This chain uses TRBV10-3 with TRBJ2-1; D remains ambiguous. Germline CDR1 ENHRY, CDR2 SYGVKD. Trimming removed 7 bases from V and 9 bases from J, with 10 bases in between. The CDR3 loop spans 11 amino acids. This CDR3 is CAIKAPPEQFF. In nucleotides, the CDR3 is TGTGCCATCAAGGCCCCCCCTGAGCAGTTCTTC.

This clone was recorded a few times. CDR3 sequence: CASSPPRLAGNNEQFF. As DNA, the CDR3 is TGTGCCAGCTCACCACCGAGGCTAGCGGGAAACAATGAGCAGTTCTTC. The chain uses TRBV18 and TRBJ2-1; TRBD2 matches at 9 bases. V lost 0 bases to trimming and J lost 5 bases; unmatched junction nucleotides: 5. Germline V CDR1 and CDR2: KGHSH, LQKENI. CDR3 length: 16 residues.

This clone came up once. Other DNA sequences in the sample encode the same CDR3. The chain uses TRBV2 and TRBJ2-2; D may be TRBD1 (6 bases). The CDR3 has 14 residues. Trimming stripped 6 bases from V and 1 base from J, with 9 bases between. Germline CDR1 is SNHLY and CDR2 is FYNNEI. As DNA, the CDR3 is TGTGCCAGCAGCTTGGACAGGAACACCGGGGAGCTGTTTTTT. It translates to CASSLDRNTGELFF.

The chain uses TRBV7-3 and TRBJ2-1, with D possibly being TRBD1 (5 bases). The CDR3 spans 13 residues. Germline V gene sequence: CDR1 SGHTA, CDR2 FQGTGA. The germline V and J ends were trimmed by 2 bases and 5 bases, with 7 bases remaining between them. The CDR3 DNA reads as TGTGCCAGCAGCTTAGACAGAAACAATGAGCAGTTCTTC. As protein: CASSLDRNNEQFF.

This rearrangement joins TRBV2 to TRBJ1-2, with D perhaps matching TRBD1 (5 bases). Germline loops: CDR1 SNHLY, CDR2 FYNNEI. V lost 4 bases, J lost 2 bases, and 11 bases lay in between. This CDR3 contains 14 residues. The CDR3 DNA reads TGTGCCAGCAGTGCAGGGCGTTCAAACTATGGCTACACCTTC. Encoded protein: CASSAGRSNYGYTF.

The chain employs TRBV5-1 and TRBJ2-1; D might be TRBD2 (6 bases). The CDR3 spans 14 residues. CDR1 and CDR2 from the germline V gene are SGHRS and YFSETQ. Trimming cost V 4 bases and J 1 base, with 9 bases left between them. The chain's CDR3 is CASSPLASYNEQFF. The CDR3 nucleotides read TGCGCCAGCAGCCCCCTAGCGTCCTACAATGAGCAGTTCTTC.

CDR3 sequence: CASSLHRVSYNEQFF. CDR3 nucleotide sequence: TGTGCCAGCAGCTTACACCGCGTCTCCTACAATGAGCAGTTCTTC. V gene TRBV7-2 combines with J gene TRBJ2-1; D not certain. The germline CDR1 and CDR2 sequences are SGHTA and FQGNSA. Trimming stripped 2 bases from V and 0 bases from J, with 8 bases between. The CDR3 covers 15 residues. Complete variable domain (other parts from reference TRBV7-2 and TRBJ2-1): GAGVSQSPSNKVTEKGKDVELRCDPISGHTALYWYRQSLGQGLEFLIYFQGNSAPDKSGLPSDRFSAERTGGSVSTLTIQRTQQEDSAVYLCASSLHRVSYNEQFFGPGTRLTVL.

This rearrangement joins TRBV19 to TRBJ1-1; a possible D gene is TRBD1 (6 bases). The CDR3 is 14 residues long. Germline CDR1 and CDR2: LNHDA and SQIVND (reference sequence). V lost 4 bases and J lost 3, with 12 bases in between. The CDR3 region has the DNA TGTGCCAGTAGTACGGAAAGGGGGTACACTGAAGCTTTCTTT. Amino acid sequence: CASSTERGYTEAFF. Together with reference TRBV19 and TRBJ1-1, the CDR3 gives the full variable domain: DGGITQSPKYLFRKEGQNVTLSCEQNLNHDAMYWYRQDPGQGLRLIYYSQIVNDFQKGDIAEGYSVSREKKESFPLTVTSAQKNPTAFYLCASSTERGYTEAFFGQGTRLTVV.

The gene calls are TRBV28 and TRBJ2-3, with 10 positions matching TRBD2. Trimming at V came to 5 bases and at J to 4 bases, leaving 9 bases not matched to a gene. CDR1 and CDR2 from the germline V gene are MDHEN and SYDVKM. CDR3 length: 16 residues. CDR3 nucleotides: TGTGCCAGCAGTGGTCCTAGCGGGAGTTGGTCAGATACGCAGTATTTT. Its protein product is CASSGPSGSWSDTQYF.

The chain joins TRBV4-1 to TRBJ2-3; TRBD2 is a possible D gene (6 bases). Trimming pared 4 bases from V and 5 bases from J, leaving 16 bases between. This CDR3 contains 15 residues. From germline, CDR1 is MGHRA and CDR2 YSYEKL. In nucleotides, the CDR3 is TGCGCCAGCAGCCTAGGCGGGGAGAGGGAAGATACGCAGTATTTT. Encoded protein: CASSLGGEREDTQYF.

V and J are TRBV5-5 and TRBJ2-2, with D tentatively TRBD2 (5 bases). The CDR3 contains 15 residues. Between the trimmed V and J ends, which lost 4 bases and 2 bases, there was a span of 12 bases. The germline V gene encodes CDR1 SGHKS and CDR2 YYEKEE (reference sequence). CDR3 region: CASSSGGLNTGELFF. Here the CDR3 DNA reads TGTGCCAGCAGCAGCGGCGGATTAAACACCGGGGAGCTGTTTTTT.

V usage is TRBV7-2 and J usage is TRBJ1-1; no clear D. Germline-derived CDR1 and CDR2 are SGHTA and FQGNSA. V lost 2 bases to trimming and J lost 1 base, with 11 bases between them. CDR3 length: 15 amino acids. The CDR3 loop is CASSLIRGTNTEAFF. The CDR3 nucleotides are TGTGCCAGCAGCTTAATACGTGGCACGAACACTGAAGCTTTCTTT.